This T cell receptor beta chain emerged from a study of blood T cell repertoires in COVID-19. Measured with immunoSEQ multiplex PCR; TCRdb has only the in-frame clones, and not every one. The sample lists more than 250,000 clones, approximately 89% occurring once. The CDR3 runs to 16 residues. CDR1 is SQVTM and CDR2 is ANQGSEA in the germline V gene. The V segment lost 4 bases and the J segment 3 bases; nucleotides outside the gene matches: 10. The rearrangement joins TRBV29-1 to TRBJ1-2, with 11 bases matching TRBD1. The sequenced sample consisted of PBMCs or T cells enriched from blood (not recorded which). This TCR was recovered from a woman in her twenties or thirties who had recovered from COVID-19. CDR3: CSVGGDRGAYDYGYTF. The CDR3 nucleotides are TGCAGCGTTGGAGGGGACAGGGGGGCGTATGACTATGGCTACACCTTC.